This T cell receptor beta chain was obtained from a study of T cell responses to AZD1222 COVID-19 vaccine. As regards this clone: Its matching antigen is unknown.

Study-level points and caveats: Spike-specific TCR breadth and depth went up after people got two AZD1222 doses. Donors skewed white British and female; clonal diversity was possibly underestimated.

Sequencing was performed with immunoSEQ multiplex PCR; in TCRdb, only in-frame clones are kept and a portion is missing. The table records 100,000 to 140,000 clones, around 92% of them present only once. The TCR comes from an adult who received the AZD1222 COVID-19 vaccine. The sample here was peripheral blood, taken 28 days after the second AZD1222 dose.

CDR3: CASSSGQGAYEQYF. The CDR3 bases are TGCGCCAGCAGCAGTGGACAGGGGGCCTACGAGCAGTACTTC. The gene calls are TRBV5-1 and TRBJ2-7; 10 nucleotides align to TRBD1. Germline V gene data show CDR1 as SGHRS and CDR2 as YFSETQ. V lost 4 bases to trimming and J lost 2 bases; unmatched junction nucleotides: 3. The CDR3 extends over 14 amino acids.